The entry below describes one T cell receptor beta chain. The source of the sample is a study of monozygotic twins with cystic fibrosis. Only in-frame clones appear in the TCRdb table, and some are missing; sequencing was by immunoSEQ multiplex PCR. The table lists some 32,000 clones, approximately 92% of them singletons. The CDR3 is made up of 15 amino acids. CDR1 is SSHAT, CDR2 FNYEAQ, per germline (reference sequence). The ends were cut back, 1 base at V and 3 bases at J, with 10 bases in the middle. The V gene is TRBV7-7, the J gene TRBJ2-1; D is uncertain. This sequence originates from a girl aged 2 to 9 with cystic fibrosis. Sequences were obtained from blood. CDR3 DNA: TGTGCCAGCAGCTTAGACAGTAGTGACTACAATGAGCAGTTCTTC. Translated: CASSLDSSDYNEQFF.